One and the same sample provided the 10 T cell receptor beta chains below, sequenced in a study of identical twins' blood T cells. MiXCR, applied by TCRdb to the 5' RACE reads, yields one record per CDR3 protein. The table lists roughly 340,000 distinct CDR3 sequences, around 30% of them singletons. Material: PBMCs. Receptors originate from a woman aged 18-55 years in good health.

To note about this clonotype: A single base separates this from a much larger clone, so it may be a read error. V and J are TRBV20-1 and TRBJ1-2; no clear D. The V gene's germline CDR1 is DFQATT and CDR2 SNEGSKA (reference sequence). The CDR3 has 13 amino acids. V was clipped by 3 bases and J by 13 bases, with 21 bases between them. CDR3 amino acids: CSASRIFGGWCTF. As DNA, the CDR3 is TGCAGTGCTAGCAGAATTTTTGGAGGCTGGTGCACCTTC.

V usage is TRBV6-5 and J usage is TRBJ1-1; unclear D gene. Germline V gives CDR1 MNHEY, CDR2 SVGAGI. The CDR3 has 14 amino acids. Trimming took 6 bases from V and 9 from J, leaving 20 bases between them. The CDR3 nucleotides read TGTGCCAGCAGCCAGCATAGTAAGAGGGCTAAAGCTTTCTTT. Amino acid sequence: CASSQHSKRAKAFF.

This clonotype was picked up a small number of times. The J gene is TRBJ2-2, the V gene TRBV2; 9 bases are shared with TRBD2. CDR3 length equals 15 residues. The V and J ends lost 4 bases and 5 bases, in that order; junction bases with no gene match: 5. Germline assignment: CDR1 SNHLY and CDR2 FYNNEI. CDR3 region: CASSVAGVITGELFF. The CDR3 coding sequence is TGTGCCAGCAGTGTAGCGGGGGTGATAACCGGGGAGCTGTTTTTT.

The rearrangement links TRBV20-1 to TRBJ2-6; TRBD1 is a possible D gene (5 bases). In germline, CDR1 is DFQATT, CDR2 SNEGSKA (reference sequence). Trimming took off 4 bases at V and 2 bases at J, with 9 bases between the two ends. The CDR3 runs to 14 residues. CDR3 in amino acids: CSAMYRPGANVLTF. CDR3 nucleotide sequence: TGCAGTGCTATGTACAGGCCTGGGGCCAACGTCCTGACTTTC.

The J gene is TRBJ2-1, the V gene TRBV9; D possibly corresponds to TRBD2 (6 bases). The germline V gene encodes CDR1 SGDLS and CDR2 YYNGEE. This CDR3 comprises 13 residues. Trimming took off 2 bases at V and 9 bases at J, with 12 bases between the two ends. The CDR3 spells CASSVRLDREQFF. The CDR3 DNA reads as TGTGCCAGCAGCGTTAGACTAGACCGTGAGCAGTTCTTC.

This clonotype occurred a few times. The chain joins TRBV6-5 to TRBJ1-4; weak D call: TRBD1 (6 bases). This CDR3 spans 18 amino acids. V lost 0 bases, J lost 0 bases, and 14 bases lay in between. CDR1 is MNHEY, CDR2 SVGAGI, per germline. As DNA, the CDR3 is TGTGCCAGCAGTTACTCGTTAACAGGGACGACAACTAATGAAAAACTGTTTTTT. Protein product: CASSYSLTGTTTNEKLFF.

The CDR3 loop reads CSLVDLTEGDQPQHF. Here the CDR3 DNA reads TGCAGTTTGGTCGACCTTACAGAGGGCGATCAGCCCCAGCATTTT. The rearrangement joins TRBV20-1 to TRBJ1-5; D not resolved. V lost 8 bases to trimming and J lost 5 bases, with 22 bases between them. In germline, CDR1 is DFQATT, CDR2 SNEGSKA (reference sequence). This CDR3 region has 15 residues.

This chain uses TRBV11-2 with TRBJ2-3; D is uncertain. This CDR3 region has 15 residues. Germline CDR1 SGHAT, CDR2 FQNNGV. V was shortened by 4 bases and J by 3 bases, with 14 bases between the two germline ends. The CDR3 nucleotides are TGTGCCAGCAGCTCACAGATCGGCTTTACAGATACGCAGTATTTT. Encoded protein: CASSSQIGFTDTQYF.

With regard to this clonotype: Mismatch with germline at one junction end may stem from a read error. The J gene is TRBJ1-1, the V gene TRBV5-1; no firm D call. CDR1 and CDR2 from the germline V gene are SGHRS and YFSETQ. The length of the CDR3 is 13 residues. Written as DNA, the CDR3 is TGCGCCAGCAGCTTGGTGGGAGGCGCTGAAGCTCTCTTT. Translation: CASSLVGGAEALF. Using reference TRBV5-1 and TRBJ1-1 for the parts outside the CDR3, the full variable domain is KAGVTQTPRYLIKTRGQQVTLSCSPISGHRSVSWYQQTPGQGLQFLFEYFSETQRNKGNFPGRFSGRQFSNSRSEMNVSTLELGDSALYLCASSLVGGAEALFGQGTRLTVV.

This clonotype came up a few times. The genes are TRBV5-1 and TRBJ2-7; D might be TRBD1 (6 bases). Germline V lookup: CDR1 SGHRS, CDR2 YFSETQ. V lost 7 bases to trimming and J lost 3 bases, with 11 bases between them. The CDR3 length is 12 residues. This CDR3 is CASGGQNYEQYF. DNA for the CDR3: TGCGCCAGCGGTGGACAGAACTACGAGCAGTACTTC. The whole variable domain, remainder taken from reference TRBV5-1 and TRBJ2-7, is KAGVTQTPRYLIKTRGQQVTLSCSPISGHRSVSWYQQTPGQGLQFLFEYFSETQRNKGNFPGRFSGRQFSNSRSEMNVSTLELGDSALYLCASGGQNYEQYFGPGTRLTVT.